Sequencing of this TCR beta chain was carried out in a study of blood T cell repertoires in COVID-19. Across the study: Sites in the United States, Italy and Spain provided acute and convalescent COVID-19 samples. Sample material is recorded as cDNA or gDNA derived from T cells, B-cell-depleted T cells, or PBMCs.

This clone appeared a single time. This CDR3 is 13 amino acids long. V was pared by 11 bases and J by 5 bases, with 9 bases of the junction left unmatched. Looked up from germline, CDR1 is WNHNN and CDR2 is SYGVQD (reference sequence). In the authors' methods: Cell counts per sample came from amplifying reference gene primers. Repertoires were generated with immunoSEQ multiplex PCR, while TCRdb's copy carries only in-frame clones and drops some. V, J and clone size reflect that table, while D and trimming were determined from the DNA. The data hold 130,000 to 150,000 clones, with about 88% observed a single time.

The chain has TRBV10-1 and TRBJ2-5; TRBD2 matches 9 bases. This TCR was sampled from a man aged 45-65 years with active or convalescent COVID-19. Sequenced: peripheral blood. The CDR3 here is CAAGGEGPETQYF. The DNA of the CDR3 is TGCGCCGCGGGAGGGGAGGGCCCTGAGACCCAGTACTTC.